This passage covers 26 T cell receptor beta chains from one sample sequenced in a study of blood T cell repertoires in COVID-19. Profiled with immunoSEQ multiplex PCR; TCRdb holds only in-frame clones, not every one. The sample has tens of thousands of clones, roughly 77% seen once. The sample consisted of peripheral blood. The receptor set was obtained from a human donor in a cohort sampled during active COVID-19.

The chain is built from TRBV7-2 and TRBJ2-1; TRBD1 is a possible D gene (6 bases). Germline assignment: CDR1 SGHTA and CDR2 FQGNSA. The length of the CDR3 is 13 residues. Trimming removed 4 bases from V and 9 bases from J, with 13 bases in between. CDR3 amino acids: CASSSYRVGEQFF. The CDR3 bases are TGTGCCAGCAGCTCATACAGGGTTGGTGAGCAGTTCTTC.

In its sample, this clone was seen a few times. The V and J genes are TRBV15 and TRBJ2-7, with D possibly being TRBD1 (5 bases). V lost 9 bases and J lost 0, with 15 bases in between. The CDR3 loop spans 14 amino acids. Germline CDR1 is LNHNV and CDR2 is YYDKDF (reference sequence). The CDR3, as DNA: TGTGCCACGAGGCAGGGCCCCAGCTCCTACGAGCAGTACTTC. This codes for CATRQGPSSYEQYF.

This chain connects TRBV9 to TRBJ1-1, with a possible D match to TRBD1 (5 bases). The V gene lost 3 bases and the J gene lost 1 base, with 13 bases spanning the gap. The CDR3 contains 15 residues. Germline CDR1 reads SGDLS; CDR2 reads YYNGEE. The CDR3 spells CASSEIGVGNTEAFF. The DNA of the CDR3 is TGTGCCAGCAGCGAAATAGGGGTGGGGAACACTGAAGCTTTCTTT.

The J gene is TRBJ2-5, the V gene TRBV10-3, with D perhaps TRBD1 (5 bases). V lost 4 bases and J 1 base, leaving 7 bases between the germline ends. The germline V gene encodes CDR1 ENHRY and CDR2 SYGVKD. This CDR3 spans 13 amino acids. CDR3 DNA: TGTGCCATCAGTGGGGGCATCCAAGAGACCCAGTACTTC. Translating it yields CAISGGIQETQYF.

This chain connects TRBV30 to TRBJ1-1, with D perhaps matching TRBD1 (6 bases). The germline CDR1 and CDR2 sequences are GTSNPN and SVGIG (reference sequence). The CDR3 is 14 amino acids. V lost 3 bases to trimming and J lost 5 bases, with 16 bases between them. The CDR3 coding sequence is TGTGCCTGGAGCCCGTTAGGGGGTAGGACTGAAGCTTTCTTT. This encodes CAWSPLGGRTEAFF.

The chain carries TRBV7-9 and TRBJ2-1, with TRBD1 as a possible D gene (6 bases). Germline CDR1 and CDR2: SEHNR and FQNEAQ (reference sequence). Trimming took 5 bases from V and 5 from J, leaving 22 bases between them. This CDR3 region has 17 residues. The CDR3 coding sequence is TGTGCCAGCAGCCCTAGCCCAGGGGTAGGTCGAGACAATGAGCAGTTCTTC. This sequence encodes CASSPSPGVGRDNEQFF.

The chain employs TRBV27 and TRBJ1-2; TRBD1 aligns across 8 bases. J gave up 5 bases and V 5 bases, and 7 bases lay outside the gene matches. The germline CDR1 and CDR2 sequences are MNHEY and SMNVEV (reference sequence). CDR3 length: 14 residues. CDR3 region: CASSDPGQGYGYTF. CDR3 nucleotide sequence: TGTGCCAGCAGTGACCCCGGACAGGGTTATGGCTACACCTTC.

J is TRBJ2-1 and V is TRBV24-1; D remains ambiguous. CDR3 length: 13 amino acids. CDR1 and CDR2 (germline): KGHDR, SFDVKD. Between the trimmed V and J ends, which lost 5 bases and 3 bases, there was a span of 7 bases. CDR3 in DNA: TGTGCCACCAGTGGGTCCGGCTACAATGAGCAGTTCTTC. Its translation: CATSGSGYNEQFF.

This CDR3 reads CASSPPSGREFSYEQYF. CDR3 DNA: TGTGCCAGCAGTCCCCCGAGTGGGCGGGAGTTCTCCTACGAGCAGTACTTC. This chain links TRBV2 with TRBJ2-7; 7 bases fit TRBD2. This CDR3 comprises 17 residues. CDR1 SNHLY and CDR2 FYNNEI come from the germline V gene. Trimming took 5 bases from V and 0 from J; bases not matched to a gene: 13.

The V call is TRBV28, the J call TRBJ2-7, with D possibly being TRBD2 (5 bases). CDR1 and CDR2 from the germline V gene are MDHEN and SYDVKM. V lost 5 bases and J 7 bases, leaving 18 bases between the germline ends. The CDR3 is 14 amino acids. The CDR3 region is CASSLFAGLREQYF. The CDR3 bases are TGTGCCAGCAGTCTATTTGCGGGTCTGAGGGAGCAGTACTTC.

This clone appeared a few times. V and J are TRBV4-1 and TRBJ1-1, with 10 bases lining up with TRBD1. V trimming: 3 bases; J trimming: 5 bases; junction bases outside the gene matches: 6. Per germline, CDR1 MGHRA and CDR2 YSYEKL. The CDR3 runs 15 residues. Here the CDR3 DNA reads TGCGCCAGCAGCCACCCGGGACAGGGGAGTACTGAAGCTTTCTTT. Translated, it gives CASSHPGQGSTEAFF.

This sequence joins TRBV24-1 and TRBJ2-3; 8 nucleotides line up with TRBD1. The CDR3 covers 12 residues. Looked up from germline, CDR1 is KGHDR and CDR2 is SFDVKD. After removal of 9 bases from V and 5 bases from J, the junction contained 3 bases not matched to a gene. CDR3 nucleotide sequence: TGTGCCACCGGACAGGGCGGAGATACGCAGTATTTT. Its protein product is CATGQGGDTQYF.

This chain connects TRBV6-6 to TRBJ1-3; perhaps TRBD1 as D (5 bases). Germline V gene data show CDR1 as MNHNY and CDR2 as SVGAGI (reference sequence). The CDR3 extends over 14 amino acids. V was trimmed by 4 bases and J by 0 bases, leaving 7 bases between them. The CDR3: CASSFGGSGNTIYF. Here the CDR3 DNA reads TGTGCCAGCAGTTTCGGGGGCTCTGGAAACACCATATATTTT.

The chain couples TRBV4-1 to TRBJ2-3; 9 positions match TRBD2. J gave up 1 base and V 5 bases, and 19 bases lay outside the gene matches. The CDR3 length is 20 residues. Germline lookup yields CDR1 MGHRA and CDR2 YSYEKL. DNA of the CDR3: TGCGCCAGCAGCAAGTGGGGCGCGGGAGGGCCGGCTCTTGGCACAGATACGCAGTATTTT. Amino acid sequence: CASSKWGAGGPALGTDTQYF.

The CDR3 DNA follows: TGTGCCAGCAGCCAAGGGGCAGGGATCTATGGCTACACCTTC. Translated: CASSQGAGIYGYTF. This chain connects TRBV3-1 (or the pseudogene TRBV3-2) to TRBJ1-2; weak D call: TRBD1 (5 bases). The germline gives CDR1 LGHDT, CDR2 YNNKEL (reference sequence). The CDR3 sequence is 14 residues long. The V end was cut by 1 base, the J end by 4 bases, with 10 bases between.

The chain joins TRBV3-1 (or the pseudogene TRBV3-2) to TRBJ2-7; D is uncertain. The CDR3 extends over 14 amino acids. V lost 1 base and J lost 6, with 13 bases in between. The V gene's germline CDR1 is LGHDT and CDR2 YNNKEL (reference sequence). The CDR3 DNA reads TGTGCCAGCAGCCAAGCACACCGAATGGTCGAGCAGTACTTC. Encoded protein: CASSQAHRMVEQYF.

This clone occurred once. The rearrangement joins TRBV12-3 or TRBV12-4 to TRBJ1-2; D is unresolved. Trimming removed 5 bases at V and 9 bases at J, with 10 bases between. The CDR3 consists of 11 residues. CDR3 sequence reads: CASSAPGSYTF. CDR3 nucleotide sequence: TGTGCCAGCAGTGCTCCGGGAAGCTACACCTTC.

J is TRBJ1-3 and V is TRBV5-1; no clear D gene. The ends were cut back, 4 bases at V and 3 bases at J, with 8 bases in the middle. Germline V gives CDR1 SGHRS, CDR2 YFSETQ. This CDR3 is built from 13 residues. The DNA for the CDR3 is TGCGCCAGCAGCGAGGAGGGTGGAAACACCATATATTTT. As protein: CASSEEGGNTIYF.

The genes are TRBV18 and TRBJ2-1, with 11 nucleotides matching TRBD2. The CDR3 covers 18 residues. In germline, CDR1 is KGHSH, CDR2 LQKENI. The V and J ends lost 3 bases and 1 base, in that order; junction bases with no gene match: 8. The CDR3 DNA is TGTGCCAGCTCACCCCGTGGGCTAGCGGGAGGTTCCTACAATGAGCAGTTCTTC. This translates into CASSPRGLAGGSYNEQFF.

The genes are TRBV4-2 and TRBJ2-4, with D possibly matching TRBD2 (7 bases). Trimming removed 3 bases at V and 0 bases at J, with 18 bases between. This CDR3 is 18 amino acids long. Germline V gives CDR1 LGHNA, CDR2 YNFKEQ. DNA for the CDR3: TGTGCCAGCAGCCAGGGTTCTGGCGGGGGCATAGCCAAAAACATTCAGTACTTC. It is translated as CASSQGSGGGIAKNIQYF.

J is TRBJ2-7 and V is TRBV19; D uncertain. Germline assignment: CDR1 LNHDA and CDR2 SQIVND (reference sequence). The ends were cut back, 6 bases at V and 2 bases at J, with 11 bases in the middle. This CDR3 is built from 13 residues. In DNA form, the CDR3 reads TGTGCCAGTAGCCCCGACACCGCCTACGAGCAGTACTTC. Translated, it gives CASSPDTAYEQYF.

Only a few counts were recorded for this clone. This chain links TRBV2 with TRBJ2-6; TRBD1 matches 9 bases. Germline CDR1 and CDR2: SNHLY and FYNNEI. CDR3 length equals 21 residues. The ends lost 8 bases at V and 0 bases at J; junction bases unmatched: 20. CDR3 bases: TGTGCCAGCTCGCCGGGCGGTTTTATGGGACAGGGCTCCTCTGGGGCCAACGTCCTGACTTTC. Translating gives CASSPGGFMGQGSSGANVLTF.

The V and J genes are TRBV27 and TRBJ2-7; 10 positions match TRBD1. CDR1 is MNHEY, CDR2 SMNVEV, per germline (reference sequence). The J segment lost 6 bases and the V segment lost 5 bases, leaving 4 bases of the junction unmatched. This CDR3 spans 13 amino acids. For the CDR3, the DNA is TGTGCCAGCAGTGGGGACAGGGGTGGCGAGCAGTACTTC. Translated: CASSGDRGGEQYF.

CDR3 bases: TGTGCCAGCAGCTTAGCAACTAGCGGGGGGGGGCAAGAGACCCAGTACTTC. Translation: CASSLATSGGGQETQYF. V is TRBV7-6 and J is TRBJ2-5; TRBD2 aligns across 13 bases. Per the germline V gene, CDR1 is SGHVS and CDR2 is FNYEAQ. V shed 0 bases and J 2 bases; nucleotides not matched to a gene: 3. This CDR3 spans 17 amino acids.

CDR3 sequence reads: CASSLSEAYEQYF. CDR3 nucleotides: TGTGCCAGCAGTTTATCGGAGGCCTACGAGCAGTACTTC. This chain connects TRBV27 to TRBJ2-7; tentative D call: TRBD2 (5 bases). The CDR3 covers 13 residues. Per germline, CDR1 MNHEY and CDR2 SMNVEV (reference sequence). Deletions cut 0 bases from V and 2 bases from J, with 5 bases between.

This chain uses TRBV6-1 with TRBJ2-7; 11 bases fit TRBD2. This CDR3 is 16 amino acids long. V was clipped by 1 base and J by 2 bases; unmatched bases: 4. The germline V gene has CDR1 MNHNS and CDR2 SASEGT. The CDR3 nucleotides are TGTGCCAGCAGTGAAGGGTTGGGACTAGCGGCCTACGAGCAGTACTTC. It encodes CASSEGLGLAAYEQYF.